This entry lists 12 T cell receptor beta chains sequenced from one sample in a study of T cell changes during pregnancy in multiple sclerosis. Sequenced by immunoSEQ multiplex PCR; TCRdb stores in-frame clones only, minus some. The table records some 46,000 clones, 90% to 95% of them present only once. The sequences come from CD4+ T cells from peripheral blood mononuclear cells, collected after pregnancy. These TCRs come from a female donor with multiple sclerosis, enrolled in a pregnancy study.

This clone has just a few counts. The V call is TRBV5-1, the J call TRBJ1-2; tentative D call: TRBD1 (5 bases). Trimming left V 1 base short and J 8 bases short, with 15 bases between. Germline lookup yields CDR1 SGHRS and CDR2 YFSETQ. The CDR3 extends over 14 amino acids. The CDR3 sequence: CASSLSPGGGGYTF. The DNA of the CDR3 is TGCGCCAGCAGCTTGTCTCCCGGGGGAGGAGGCTACACCTTC.

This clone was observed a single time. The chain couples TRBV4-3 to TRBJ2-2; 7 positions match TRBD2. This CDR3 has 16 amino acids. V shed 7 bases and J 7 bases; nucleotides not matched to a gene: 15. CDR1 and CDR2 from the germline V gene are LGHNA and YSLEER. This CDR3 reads CASNPPVREVGGELFF. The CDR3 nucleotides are TGCGCCAGCAACCCGCCCGTACGGGAGGTGGGCGGGGAGCTGTTTTTT.

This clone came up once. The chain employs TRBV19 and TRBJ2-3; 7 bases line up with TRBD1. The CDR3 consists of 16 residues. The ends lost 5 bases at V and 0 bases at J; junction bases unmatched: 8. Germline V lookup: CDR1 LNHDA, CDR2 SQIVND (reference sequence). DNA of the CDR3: TGTGCCAGTAGTCCACGGACAGGCGTTAGCACAGATACGCAGTATTTT. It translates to CASSPRTGVSTDTQYF.

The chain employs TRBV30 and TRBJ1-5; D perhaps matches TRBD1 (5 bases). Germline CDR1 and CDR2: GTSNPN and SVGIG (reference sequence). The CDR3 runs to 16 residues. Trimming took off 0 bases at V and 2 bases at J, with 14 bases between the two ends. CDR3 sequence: CAWSVLLSGGNQPQHF. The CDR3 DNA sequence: TGTGCCTGGAGTGTACTGCTTTCGGGGGGCAATCAGCCCCAGCATTTT.

In DNA form, the CDR3 reads TGTGCCAGTAGTATGCTTCGGGAGACCCAGTACTTC. Its translation is CASSMLRETQYF. This sequence joins TRBV19 and TRBJ2-5; D gene uncertain. Germline V gene lookup returns CDR1 LNHDA and CDR2 SQIVND (reference sequence). V lost 3 bases and J 5 bases, leaving 7 bases between the germline ends. CDR3 size: 12 residues.

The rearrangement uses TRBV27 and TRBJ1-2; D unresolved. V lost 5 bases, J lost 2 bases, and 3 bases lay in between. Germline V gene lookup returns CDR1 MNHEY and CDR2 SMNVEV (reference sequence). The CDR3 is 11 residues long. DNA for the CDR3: TGTGCCAGCAGTCGGAACTATGGCTACACCTTC. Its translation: CASSRNYGYTF.

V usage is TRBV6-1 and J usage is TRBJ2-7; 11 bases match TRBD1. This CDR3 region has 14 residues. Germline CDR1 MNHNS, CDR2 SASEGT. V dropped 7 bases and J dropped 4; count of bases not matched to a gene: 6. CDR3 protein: CASKRTGGRYEQYF. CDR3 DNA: TGTGCCAGCAAAAGGACAGGGGGCCGGTACGAGCAGTACTTC.

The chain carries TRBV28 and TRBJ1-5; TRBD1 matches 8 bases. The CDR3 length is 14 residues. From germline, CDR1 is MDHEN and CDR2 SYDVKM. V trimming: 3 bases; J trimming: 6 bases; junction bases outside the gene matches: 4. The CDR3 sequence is CASSFRTGSQPQHF. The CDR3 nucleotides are TGTGCCAGCAGTTTCAGGACAGGGAGTCAGCCCCAGCATTTT.

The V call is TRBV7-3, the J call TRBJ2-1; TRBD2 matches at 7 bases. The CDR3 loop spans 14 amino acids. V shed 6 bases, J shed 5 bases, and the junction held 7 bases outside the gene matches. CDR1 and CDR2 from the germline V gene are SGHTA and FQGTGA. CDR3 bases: TGTGCCAGCAGAGCTACCCGGGGGGACAATGAGCAGTTCTTC. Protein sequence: CASRATRGDNEQFF.

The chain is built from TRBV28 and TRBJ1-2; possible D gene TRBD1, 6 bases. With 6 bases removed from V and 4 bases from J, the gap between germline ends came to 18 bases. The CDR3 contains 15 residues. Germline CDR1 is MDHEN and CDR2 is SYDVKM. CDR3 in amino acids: CASRTIRQASYGYTF. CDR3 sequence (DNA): TGTGCCAGCAGAACTATAAGACAGGCATCCTATGGCTACACCTTC.

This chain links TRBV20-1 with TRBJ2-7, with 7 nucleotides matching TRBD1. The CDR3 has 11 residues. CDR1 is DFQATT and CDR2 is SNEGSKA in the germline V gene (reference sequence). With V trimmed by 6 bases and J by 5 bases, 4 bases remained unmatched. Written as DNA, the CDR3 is TGCAGTGCGGGGACAGCCAACGAGCAGTACTTC. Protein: CSAGTANEQYF.

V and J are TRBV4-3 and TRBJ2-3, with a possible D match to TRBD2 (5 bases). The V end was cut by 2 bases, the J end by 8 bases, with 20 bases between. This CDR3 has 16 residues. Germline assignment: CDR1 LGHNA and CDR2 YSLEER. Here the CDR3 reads CASSQRVAGGPGTQYF. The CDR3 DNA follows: TGCGCCAGCAGCCAAAGGGTCGCGGGTGGGCCGGGTACGCAGTATTTT.